Below, one T cell receptor (beta chain) is given with its context. The data belong to a study of OX40 agonist ivuxolimab in advanced cancers. Across the whole study: Dose-escalation patients' cancers were hepatocellular carcinoma, melanoma, renal cell or head and neck cancer.

The CDR3 has 15 amino acids. Generated by immunoSEQ multiplex PCR, the TCRdb table keeps only in-frame clones and is missing some. The sample shows about 79,000 clones, 90% of them seen only once. The gene calls are TRBV21-1 and TRBJ1-5. TRBV21-1 is a listed pseudogene. The clonotype comes from an adult with an advanced solid tumor such as melanoma, head and neck, liver or kidney cancer. The material sequenced was CD4+ or CD8+ T cells sorted from blood, taken in a trial of the OX40 agonist ivuxolimab. The CDR3 region is CASSKGLGLDKPQHF. As DNA, the CDR3 is TGTGCCAGCAGCAAAGGACTCGGGCTAGATAAGCCCCAGCATTTT.